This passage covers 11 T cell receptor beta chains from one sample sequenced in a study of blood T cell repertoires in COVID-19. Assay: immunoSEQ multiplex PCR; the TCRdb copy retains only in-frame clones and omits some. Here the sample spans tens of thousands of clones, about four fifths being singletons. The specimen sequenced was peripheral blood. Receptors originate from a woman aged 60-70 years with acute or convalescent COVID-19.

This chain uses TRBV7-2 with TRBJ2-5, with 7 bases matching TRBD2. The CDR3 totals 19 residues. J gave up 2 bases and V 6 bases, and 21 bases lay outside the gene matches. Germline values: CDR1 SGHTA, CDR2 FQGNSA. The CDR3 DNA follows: TGTGCCAGCAGTGCGGCCAGCAGCTTAGGACTAGGGGATCAAGAGACCCAGTACTTC. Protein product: CASSAASSLGLGDQETQYF.

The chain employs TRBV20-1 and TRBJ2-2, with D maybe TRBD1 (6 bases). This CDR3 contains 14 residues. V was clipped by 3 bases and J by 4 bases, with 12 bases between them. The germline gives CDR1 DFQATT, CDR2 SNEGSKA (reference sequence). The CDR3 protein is CSASRGSGTGELFF. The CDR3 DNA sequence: TGCAGTGCTAGTAGGGGGTCTGGCACCGGGGAGCTGTTTTTT.

CDR3 in amino acids: CASSPDSYGYTF. The CDR3 DNA follows: TGTGCCAGCAGTCCAGACAGCTATGGCTACACCTTC. V and J are TRBV6-5 and TRBJ1-2; a weak D match, TRBD1 (5 bases). Germline assignment: CDR1 MNHEY and CDR2 SVGAGI. Trimming stripped 5 bases from V and 4 bases from J, with 8 bases between. The CDR3 has 12 residues.

This CDR3 reads CASSPGAFTYNEQFF. The CDR3 DNA is TGTGCCAGCAGCCCAGGGGCTTTCACCTACAATGAGCAGTTCTTC. The V and J genes are TRBV7-3 and TRBJ2-1; TRBD1 is a possible D gene (6 bases). V lost 5 bases to trimming and J lost 2 bases, with 13 bases between them. Germline V lookup: CDR1 SGHTA, CDR2 FQGTGA. The CDR3 is 15 amino acids.

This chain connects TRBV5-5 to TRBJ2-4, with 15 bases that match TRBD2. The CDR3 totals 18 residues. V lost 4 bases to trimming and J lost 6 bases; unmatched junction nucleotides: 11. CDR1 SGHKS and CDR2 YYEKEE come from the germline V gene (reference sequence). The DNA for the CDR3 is TGTGCCAGCAGCCGGGGACTAGCGGGAGGAACTAGTTCAAACATTCAGTACTTC. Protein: CASSRGLAGGTSSNIQYF.

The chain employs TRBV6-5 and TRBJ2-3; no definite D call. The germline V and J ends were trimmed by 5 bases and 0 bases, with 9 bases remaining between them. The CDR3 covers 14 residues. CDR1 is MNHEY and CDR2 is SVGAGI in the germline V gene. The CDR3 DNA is TGTGCCAGCAGTCAACTAACTAGCACAGATACGCAGTATTTT. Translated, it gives CASSQLTSTDTQYF.

CDR3 coding DNA: TGCGCCAGCAGCACGACAGGGGCTAGCAATCAGCCCCAGCATTTT. This encodes CASSTTGASNQPQHF. This chain connects TRBV5-1 to TRBJ1-5, with 8 bases matching TRBD1. V was clipped by 4 bases and J by 0 bases; unmatched bases: 3. CDR1 is SGHRS, CDR2 YFSETQ, per germline. This CDR3 is 15 amino acids long.

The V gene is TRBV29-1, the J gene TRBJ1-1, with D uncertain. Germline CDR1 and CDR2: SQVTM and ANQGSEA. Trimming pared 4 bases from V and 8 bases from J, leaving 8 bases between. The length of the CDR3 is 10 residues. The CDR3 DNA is TGCAGCGTTGCCCTAAGAGAAGCTTTCTTT. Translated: CSVALREAFF.

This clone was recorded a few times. The CDR3 sequence is CASGIGTSGGDDTGELFF. CDR3 nucleotide sequence: TGTGCTAGTGGTATAGGGACTAGCGGGGGGGACGACACCGGGGAGCTGTTTTTT. The chain links TRBV12-5 to TRBJ2-2, with 16 positions matching TRBD2. Germline assignment: CDR1 LGHNT and CDR2 FRNRAP. The ends lost 5 bases at V and 3 bases at J; junction bases unmatched: 6. CDR3 length equals 18 residues.

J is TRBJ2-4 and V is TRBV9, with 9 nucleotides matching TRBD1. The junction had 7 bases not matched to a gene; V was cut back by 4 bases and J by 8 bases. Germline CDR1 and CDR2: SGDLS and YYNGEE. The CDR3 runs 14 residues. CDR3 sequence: CASSPGTGQDIQYF. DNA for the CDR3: TGTGCCAGCAGCCCCGGGACAGGGCAAGACATTCAGTACTTC.

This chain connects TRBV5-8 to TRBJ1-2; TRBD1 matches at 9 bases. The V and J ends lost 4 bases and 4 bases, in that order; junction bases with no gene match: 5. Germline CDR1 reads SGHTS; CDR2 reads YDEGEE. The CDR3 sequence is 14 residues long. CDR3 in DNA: TGTGCCAGCAGCCAGGACAGGGGTATCTATGGCTACACCTTC. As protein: CASSQDRGIYGYTF.